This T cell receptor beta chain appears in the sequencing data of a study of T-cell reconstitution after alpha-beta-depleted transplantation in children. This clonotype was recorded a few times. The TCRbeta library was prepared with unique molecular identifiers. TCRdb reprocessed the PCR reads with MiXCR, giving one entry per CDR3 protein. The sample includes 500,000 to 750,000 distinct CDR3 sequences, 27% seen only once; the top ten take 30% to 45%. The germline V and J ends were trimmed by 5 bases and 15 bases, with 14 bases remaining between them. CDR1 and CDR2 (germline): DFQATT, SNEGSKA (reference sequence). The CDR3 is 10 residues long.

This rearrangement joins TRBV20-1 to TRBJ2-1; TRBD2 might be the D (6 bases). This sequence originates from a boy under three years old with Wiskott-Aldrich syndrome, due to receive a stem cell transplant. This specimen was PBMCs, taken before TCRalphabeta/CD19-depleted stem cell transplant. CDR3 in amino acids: CSAGRLGSFF. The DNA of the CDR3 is TGCAGTGCTGGTAGACTAGGCTCGTTCTTC.